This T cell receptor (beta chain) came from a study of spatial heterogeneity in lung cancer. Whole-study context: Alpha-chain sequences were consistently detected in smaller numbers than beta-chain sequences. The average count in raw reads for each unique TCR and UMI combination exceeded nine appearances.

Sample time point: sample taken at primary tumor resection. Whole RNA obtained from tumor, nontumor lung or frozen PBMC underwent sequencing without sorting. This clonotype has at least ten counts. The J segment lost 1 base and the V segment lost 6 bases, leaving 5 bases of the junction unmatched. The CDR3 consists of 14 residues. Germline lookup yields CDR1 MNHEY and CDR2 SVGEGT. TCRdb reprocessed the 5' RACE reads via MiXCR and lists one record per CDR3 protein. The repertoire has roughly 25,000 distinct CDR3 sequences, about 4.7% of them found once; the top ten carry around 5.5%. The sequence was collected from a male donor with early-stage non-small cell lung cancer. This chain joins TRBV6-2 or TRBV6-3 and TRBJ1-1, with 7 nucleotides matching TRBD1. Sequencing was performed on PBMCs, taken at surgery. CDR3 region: CASRPGTANTEAFF. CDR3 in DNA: TGTGCCAGCAGACCCGGGACAGCGAACACTGAAGCTTTCTTT.